These T cell receptor beta chains were read from a single sample in a study of Ad26.COV2.S vaccination and SARS-CoV-2 variants. The repertoire was sequenced with immunoSEQ multiplex PCR; TCRdb's copy has only in-frame clones and lacks some. The sample lists hundreds of thousands of clones; roughly 84% were seen once. This sample comprised peripheral blood, obtained in a trial of Ad26.COV2.S vaccine versus placebo. These receptor sequences come from a person aged 18-65 years who received the Ad26.COV2.S COVID-19 vaccine or a placebo. Both conserved end residues are part of each CDR3. The order of the fields is clone size, D gene, V gene, J gene, CDR3 DNA, CDR3 protein. A D gene is named only where the DNA matches it firmly. Clone size appears in some rows only: once, few, many, or a class for an expanded clone.

.,.,TRBV10-2,TRBJ1-5,TGCGCCAGCAATCGTCAGTACAATCAGCCCCAGCATTTT,CASNRQYNQPQHF
.,.,TRBV10-3,TRBJ1-1,TGTGCCATCAGTGAGTCGAAAGCCCTTCGGGAATTGAACACTGAAGCTTTCTTT,CAISESKALRELNTEAFF
.,TRBD1,TRBV29-1,TRBJ1-1,TGCAGCGCGAGGGCGGACAGGGGGCTTAGTGAAGCTTTCTTT,CSARADRGLSEAFF
.,TRBD1,TRBV7-9,TRBJ1-6,TGTGCCAGCAGCTTAGCTGCGGGACAGGGGGCGCTTCACTTT,CASSLAAGQGALHF
.,TRBD1,TRBV6-6,TRBJ1-2,TGTGCCAGCAGTCCCGATTCTTGGACAGGGGACTCGATATATGGCTACACCTTC,CASSPDSWTGDSIYGYTF
.,TRBD2,TRBV7-9,TRBJ2-1,TGTGCCAGCAGCTTATCCCTCGTCGCTAGCGGGGGTAATGAGCAGTTCTTC,CASSLSLVASGGNEQFF
.,TRBD1,TRBV2,TRBJ1-5,TGTGCCAGCAGTGAAACCCAGGGGGCCAATCAGCCCCAGCATTTT,CASSETQGANQPQHF
.,.,TRBV27,TRBJ1-1,TGTGCCAGCAGTCCCGAGACTTACCTGAACACTGAAGCTTTCTTT,CASSPETYLNTEAFF
.,TRBD1,TRBV9,TRBJ1-6,TGTGCCAGCAGCGTAGGGGGGACAGGGGGATCACCCCTCCACTTT,CASSVGGTGGSPLHF
.,TRBD2,TRBV30,TRBJ2-7,TGTGCCTGGAGTGTGGGAGGGCCCGAGCAGTACTTC,CAWSVGGPEQYF
once,.,TRBV12-3/TRBV12-4,TRBJ2-1,TGTGCCAGCACCCAGCCAGGGCTCAATGAGCAGTTCTTC,CASTQPGLNEQFF
.,TRBD2,TRBV5-1,TRBJ2-7,TGCGCCAGCAGCTTGTATGAGAGGGGACTAGCGGTCTACGAGCAGTACTTC,CASSLYERGLAVYEQYF
.,TRBD2,TRBV5-1,TRBJ2-3,TGCGCCAGCAGCTTGGGACCCGGGACTAGCGGGGGGGCCCCCCCAGATACGCAGTATTTT,CASSLGPGTSGGAPPDTQYF
.,TRBD2,TRBV6-6,TRBJ2-3,TGTGCCAGCAGTCTTAGAAATAGCGGGGGGGCCGCAGATACGCAGTATTTT,CASSLRNSGGAADTQYF
.,TRBD2,TRBV9,TRBJ2-1,TGTGCCAGCAGCGTTAGCGGGGGGCTCGGGGAGAATGAGCAGTTCTTC,CASSVSGGLGENEQFF
.,TRBD1,TRBV27,TRBJ1-1,TGTGCCAGCAGGCGAGCGGGACAGTCCCCTGAAGCTTTCTTT,CASRRAGQSPEAFF
.,TRBD2,TRBV27,TRBJ2-5,TGTGCCAGCAGATCCGGGACTACCTGGGGAGAGACCCAGTACTTC,CASRSGTTWGETQYF
once,TRBD1,TRBV19,TRBJ1-2,TGTGCCAGTAGTATTGGACAGGGGTCTGGCTACACCTTC,CASSIGQGSGYTF
once,TRBD1,TRBV30,TRBJ1-4,TGTGCCTGGAGACTTATGACAGGGGGAGCTGAAAAACTGTTTTTT,CAWRLMTGGAEKLFF
.,.,TRBV7-2,TRBJ2-2,TGTGCCAGCAGCCCCCAGAGTAGCACCGGGGAGCTGTTTTTT,CASSPQSSTGELFF
.,TRBD1,TRBV7-8,TRBJ1-1,TGTGCCAGCAGCTTAGGGCGGACAGGGAACACTGAAGCTTTCTTT,CASSLGRTGNTEAFF
once,.,TRBV7-9,TRBJ2-1,TGTGCCAGCAGCCCAACCGTTCGGGTTGTAAGATCCTACAATGAGCAGTTCTTC,CASSPTVRVVRSYNEQFF
.,.,TRBV6-5,TRBJ1-1,TGTGCCAGCAGTCAGGGGATGGGAGCTTTCTTT,CASSQGMGAFF
.,TRBD1,TRBV9,TRBJ1-2,TGTGCCAGCAGCTGGGGGGACAGACTTTTAAGCTATGGCTACACCTTC,CASSWGDRLLSYGYTF
.,.,TRBV7-9,TRBJ1-5,TGTGCCAGCAGTCTAATGGGAGGGGCAAATCAGCCCCAGCATTTT,CASSLMGGANQPQHF
once,.,TRBV6-5,TRBJ2-1,TGTGCCAGCAGTTACTCCGGACCGAGCCCTGAGCAGTTCTTC,CASSYSGPSPEQFF
.,TRBD1,TRBV5-1,TRBJ2-1,TGCGCCAGCAGCTTGAGGGGACAGCGCGATTCCTACAATGAGCAGTTCTTC,CASSLRGQRDSYNEQFF
few,.,TRBV3-1/TRBV3-2,TRBJ2-3,TGTGCCAGCAGCCAAGGCAGGGCAGCAGATACGCAGTATTTT,CASSQGRAADTQYF
.,TRBD1,TRBV2,TRBJ1-2,TGTGCCAGCAGTGAGGGACAGGGCGATGGCTACACCTTC,CASSEGQGDGYTF
few,TRBD1,TRBV5-1,TRBJ1-5,TGCGCCAGCAGCTTGGGACAGGGGTACAATCAGCCCCAGCATTTT,CASSLGQGYNQPQHF
.,TRBD1,TRBV10-1,TRBJ2-5,TGCGCCAGCAGCACAACCCCCGGGACAGGGCTCCAAGAGACCCAGTACTTC,CASSTTPGTGLQETQYF
.,.,TRBV5-1,TRBJ2-1,TGCGCCAGCAGCAGGGAAAACAATGAGCAGTTCTTC,CASSRENNEQFF
once,.,TRBV6-5,TRBJ1-2,TGTGCCAGCAGTCTACGGGTTGGCTACACCTTC,CASSLRVGYTF
.,.,TRBV29-1,TRBJ2-1,TGCAGCGTTGAAACCGAAGAACACAGAACCTTCTCCTACAATGAGCAGTTCTTC,CSVETEEHRTFSYNEQFF
.,.,TRBV9,TRBJ2-2,TGTGCCAGCGCGCAGGGGATCGGGGAGCTGTTTTTT,CASAQGIGELFF
.,TRBD2,TRBV27,TRBJ2-1,TGTGCCAGCAGTATTGGACTAGCGGGGGGCCCAAAATACAATGAGCAGTTCTTC,CASSIGLAGGPKYNEQFF
.,.,TRBV12-3/TRBV12-4,TRBJ2-2,TGTGCCAGCAGACTAGGTGGCGGGGAGCTGTTTTTT,CASRLGGGELFF
.,TRBD1,TRBV27,TRBJ2-5,TGTGCCAGCAGCCCAGACAGGGTCGACGAGACCCAGTACTTC,CASSPDRVDETQYF
.,.,TRBV6-5,TRBJ1-1,TGTGCCAGCAGCGGACAGCTTAACACTGAAGCTTTCTTT,CASSGQLNTEAFF
few,.,TRBV30,TRBJ1-3,TGTGCCTGGGGCCCCGATGGCTCTGGAAACACCATATATTTT,CAWGPDGSGNTIYF
.,TRBD1,TRBV7-9,TRBJ1-6,TGTGCCAGCAGCCTCCGGGACAGGAATAATTCACCCCTCCACTTT,CASSLRDRNNSPLHF
.,.,TRBV23-1,TRBJ1-3,TGCGCCAGCAGTCAATCGAGGGTATCAGGAAACACCATATATTTT,CASSQSRVSGNTIYF
.,TRBD1,TRBV7-9,TRBJ1-2,TGTGCCAGCAGCGCAACCGGGACAGGCCCCTATGGCTACACCTTC,CASSATGTGPYGYTF
.,.,TRBV18,TRBJ1-2,TGTGCCAGCTCACCTCGGGGCGCGTCAGAAGGCTACACCTTC,CASSPRGASEGYTF
once,TRBD2,TRBV5-1,TRBJ2-7,TGCGCCAGCAGCCCCACTCGGACTAGCGGGAGACTAGACTACGAGCAGTACTTC,CASSPTRTSGRLDYEQYF
.,.,TRBV21-1,TRBJ2-7,TGTGCCAGCAGCAAAGGAGGCCATTCCTACGAGCAGTACTTC,CASSKGGHSYEQYF
.,.,TRBV18,TRBJ2-2,TGTGCCAGCTCACCAACAGCCACCGGGGAGCTGTTTTTT,CASSPTATGELFF
.,TRBD1,TRBV11-2,TRBJ1-2,TGTGCCAGCAGCCCGGACAGGGGTTTTCTCTATGGCTACACCTTC,CASSPDRGFLYGYTF
.,TRBD1,TRBV18,TRBJ1-6,TGTGCCAGCTCAGACAGGGACACCAATTCACCCCTCCACTTT,CASSDRDTNSPLHF
.,.,TRBV4-1,TRBJ1-5,TGCGCCAGCAGCCGAGGGGGGACGGGGCCCAGGGTTCAGCCCCAGCATTTT,CASSRGGTGPRVQPQHF
once,.,TRBV30,TRBJ1-5,TGTGCCTGGAGTAGCATGGGGGAACAGCCCCAGCATTTT,CAWSSMGEQPQHF
.,.,TRBV12-3/TRBV12-4,TRBJ2-1,TGTGCCAGCAGTTTTGCGGTGAATGAGCAGTTCTTC,CASSFAVNEQFF
.,TRBD1,TRBV19,TRBJ2-7,TGTGCCAGTAGTACCCTCGGGACAGCCATCTACGAGCAGTACTTC,CASSTLGTAIYEQYF
.,TRBD1,TRBV28,TRBJ1-4,TGTGCCAGCAGTTTTTCGGACAGGGGAACAAAGGAACTGTTTTTT,CASSFSDRGTKELFF
once,TRBD2,TRBV4-2,TRBJ2-3,TGTGCCAGCAGCCAAGACTGGGCTAGCGGGGGGGTAGATACGCAGTATTTT,CASSQDWASGGVDTQYF